This T cell receptor beta chain was recovered during a study of response to subunit inactivated influenza vaccine. The study's findings and limits: Each seasonal influenza vaccination, the authors suggested, recruits few new T cells.

TCRdb independently ran MiXCR on the RT-PCR reads; one entry per CDR3 protein. The table records hundreds of thousands of distinct CDR3 sequences, 15% to 18% of them present only once. The CDR3 is 17 amino acids. Germline lookup yields CDR1 MNHEY and CDR2 SVGAGI. With V trimmed by 0 bases and J by 2 bases, 8 bases remained unmatched. Details on this clonotype: Its specificity is not known.

This TCR came from a middle-aged man who received an inactivated influenza vaccine. This chain uses TRBV6-5 with TRBJ1-2; 8 positions agree with TRBD1. The sample consisted of PBMCs from blood, taken 11 to 12 days after vaccination. The CDR3 bases are TGTGCCAGCAGTTACTCTCCCGGACAGGGTTCGAACTATGGCTACACCTTC. This translates into CASSYSPGQGSNYGYTF.